One sample yielded the 11 T cell receptor beta chains listed below, sequenced in a study of T cells in Graves' hyperthyroidism and ophthalmopathy. Authors of the study amplified TCR beta CDR3 regions from RNA transcripts. The study used the HTBI primer set for a first-round RT-PCR of the TCR CDR3. From the multiplex PCR reads, TCRdb called clonotypes with MiXCR, one entry per CDR3 protein. The sample lists approximately 570,000 distinct CDR3 sequences, roughly 21% occurring once. The source material was blood. The source is a middle-aged man with Graves' ophthalmopathy.

The chain combines TRBV28 with TRBJ1-5; unclear D gene. V shed 6 bases and J shed 2 bases, with 11 bases lying between them. The CDR3 sequence is 14 residues long. Germline loops: CDR1 MDHEN, CDR2 SYDVKM. The CDR3 is CASREVLGNQPQHF. In DNA form, the CDR3 reads TGTGCCAGCAGGGAGGTATTGGGCAATCAGCCCCAGCATTTT.

The gene calls are TRBV10-1 and TRBJ2-2; D possibly corresponds to TRBD2 (6 bases). Per the germline V gene, CDR1 is WNHNN and CDR2 is SYGVQD (reference sequence). V gave up 4 bases and J gave up 0 bases, with 9 bases separating them. The CDR3 is made up of 15 amino acids. The CDR3 sequence is CASSVADANTGELFF. CDR3 DNA: TGCGCCAGCAGTGTAGCGGACGCGAACACCGGGGAGCTGTTTTTT.

This chain uses TRBV6-2 or TRBV6-3 with TRBJ2-4; D possibly corresponds to TRBD2 (7 bases). CDR1 and CDR2 from the germline V gene are MNHEY and SVGEGT. This CDR3 is 12 amino acids long. The ends were cut back, 9 bases at V and 6 bases at J, with 12 bases in the middle. The DNA of the CDR3 is TGTGCCAGTAGGGGGGGCCGAAACATTCAGTACTTC. Residues: CASRGGRNIQYF.

This clonotype was recorded a few times. The chain has TRBV13 and TRBJ2-2; D possibly corresponds to TRBD1 (6 bases). The V and J ends lost 5 bases and 4 bases respectively, with 11 bases between them. The CDR3 sequence is 14 residues long. Germline values: CDR1 PRHDT, CDR2 FYEKMQ (reference sequence). CDR3 in DNA: TGTGCCAGCAGCAGGGGGTTGAGCACCGGGGAGCTGTTTTTT. It codes for CASSRGLSTGELFF.

This clonotype was seen at least ten times. This sequence joins TRBV28 and TRBJ2-7, with 9 positions matching TRBD2. The CDR3 runs to 14 residues. CDR1 and CDR2 from the germline V gene are MDHEN and SYDVKM. V was clipped by 5 bases and J by 1 base; unmatched bases: 3. The CDR3 protein is CASSHSGRSYEQYF. As DNA, the CDR3 is TGTGCCAGCAGTCATAGCGGGAGATCCTACGAGCAGTACTTC.

The chain has TRBV20-1 and TRBJ2-2; weak D call: TRBD1 (5 bases). Trimming pared 7 bases from V and 0 bases from J, leaving 9 bases between. Germline CDR1 reads DFQATT; CDR2 reads SNEGSKA (reference sequence). CDR3 length: 13 amino acids. The CDR3 sequence is CSGEGANTGELFF. The DNA for the CDR3 is TGCAGTGGTGAAGGGGCGAACACCGGGGAGCTGTTTTTT.

The chain joins TRBV6-4 to TRBJ2-2; 9 bases are a match to TRBD1. Germline CDR1 MRHNA, CDR2 SNTAGT. The CDR3 is 16 amino acids. V lost 2 bases, J lost 2 bases, and 3 bases stayed unmatched. In nucleotides, the CDR3 is TGTGCCAGCAGTGACGGGACAGGGATCAACACCGGGGAGCTGTTTTTT. Encoded protein: CASSDGTGINTGELFF.

V and J are TRBV12-3 or TRBV12-4 and TRBJ2-2; D is possibly TRBD1 (5 bases). The CDR3 consists of 14 residues. The V end lost 5 bases, the J end lost 0 bases, and 7 bases lay between the germline ends. The CDR3 DNA sequence: TGTGCCAGCAGTGGACACTCGAACACCGGGGAGCTGTTTTTT. Amino acids: CASSGHSNTGELFF.

In this sample, this clonotype turned up a few times. This chain links TRBV28 with TRBJ1-3; TRBD1 is a possible D gene (6 bases). Germline V CDR1 and CDR2: MDHEN, SYDVKM. This CDR3 contains 16 residues. The V and J ends lost 5 bases and 2 bases respectively, with 16 bases between them. CDR3 in amino acids: CASSPRGRRTGNTIYF. The CDR3 DNA sequence: TGTGCCAGCAGTCCCCGGGGGCGGAGGACTGGAAACACCATATATTTT.

Only a few counts were recorded for this clonotype. The chain has TRBV5-6 and TRBJ2-7, with unresolved D. Looked up from germline, CDR1 is SGHDT and CDR2 is YYEEEE. The V gene lost 2 bases and the J gene lost 3 bases, with 9 bases spanning the gap. The CDR3 runs to 13 residues. The CDR3 bases are TGTGCCAGCAGCTTAAGGCAGATCTACGAGCAGTACTTC. It is translated as CASSLRQIYEQYF.

This clonotype was counted many times. The chain employs TRBV11-2 and TRBJ1-1; D not resolved. CDR1 and CDR2 (germline): SGHAT, FQNNGV. The CDR3 spans 15 residues. The germline V and J ends were trimmed by 0 bases and 11 bases, with 19 bases remaining between them. This chain's CDR3 is CASSLDGQDLRPAFF. DNA for the CDR3: TGTGCCAGCAGCTTAGATGGCCAGGATCTCCGCCCCGCTTTCTTT.